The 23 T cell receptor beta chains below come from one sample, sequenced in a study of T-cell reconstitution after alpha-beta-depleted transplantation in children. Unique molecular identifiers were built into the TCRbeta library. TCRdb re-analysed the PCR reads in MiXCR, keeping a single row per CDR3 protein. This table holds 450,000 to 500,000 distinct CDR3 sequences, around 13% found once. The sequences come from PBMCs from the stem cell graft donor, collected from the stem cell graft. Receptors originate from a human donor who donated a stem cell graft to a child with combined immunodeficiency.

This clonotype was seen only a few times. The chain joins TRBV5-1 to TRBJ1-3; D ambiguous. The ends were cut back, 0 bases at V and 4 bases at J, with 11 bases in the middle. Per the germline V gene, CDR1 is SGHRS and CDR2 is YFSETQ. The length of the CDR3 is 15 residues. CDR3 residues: CASSLESAAGNTIYF. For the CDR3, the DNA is TGCGCCAGCAGCTTGGAATCGGCAGCCGGAAACACCATATATTTT.

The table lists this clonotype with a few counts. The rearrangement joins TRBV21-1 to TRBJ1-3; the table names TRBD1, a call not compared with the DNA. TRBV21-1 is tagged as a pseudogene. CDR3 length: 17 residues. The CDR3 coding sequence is TGTGCCAGCAGCAAAGGCGGCGCTGGTACCTCTGGAAACACCATATATTTT. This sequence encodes CASSKGGAGTSGNTIYF.

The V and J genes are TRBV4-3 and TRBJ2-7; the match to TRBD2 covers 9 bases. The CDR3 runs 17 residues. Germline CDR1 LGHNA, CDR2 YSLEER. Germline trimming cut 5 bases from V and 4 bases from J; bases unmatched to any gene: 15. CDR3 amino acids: CASSIEASGIAGYEQYF. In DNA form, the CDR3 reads TGCGCCAGCAGCATAGAGGCTAGCGGGATAGCTGGGTACGAGCAGTACTTC.

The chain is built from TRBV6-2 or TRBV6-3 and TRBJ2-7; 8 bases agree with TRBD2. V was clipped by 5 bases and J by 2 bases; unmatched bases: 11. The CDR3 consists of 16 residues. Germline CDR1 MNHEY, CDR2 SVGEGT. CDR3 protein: CASSRLTGGAPYEQYF. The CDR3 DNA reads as TGTGCCAGCAGTAGACTGACGGGAGGGGCACCCTACGAGCAGTACTTC.

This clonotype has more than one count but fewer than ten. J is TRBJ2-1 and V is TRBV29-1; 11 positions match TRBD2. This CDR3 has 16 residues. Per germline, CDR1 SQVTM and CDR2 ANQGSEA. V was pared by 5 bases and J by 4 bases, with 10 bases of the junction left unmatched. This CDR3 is CSVLPLLAGDYNEQFF. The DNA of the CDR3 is TGCAGCGTTCTCCCGCTACTAGCGGGAGATTACAATGAGCAGTTCTTC.

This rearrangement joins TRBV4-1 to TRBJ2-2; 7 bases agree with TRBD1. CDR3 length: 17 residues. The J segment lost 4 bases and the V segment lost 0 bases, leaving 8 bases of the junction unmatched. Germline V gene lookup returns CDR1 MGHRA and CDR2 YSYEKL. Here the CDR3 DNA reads TGCGCCAGCAGCCAAGATTTGACAGGGTACTTCACCGGGGAGCTGTTTTTT. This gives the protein CASSQDLTGYFTGELFF.

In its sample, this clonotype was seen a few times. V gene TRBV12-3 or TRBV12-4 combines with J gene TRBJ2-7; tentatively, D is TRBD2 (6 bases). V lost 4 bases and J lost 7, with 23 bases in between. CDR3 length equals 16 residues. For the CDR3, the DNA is TGTGCCAGCAGTTGGGCTAGAGCGGGTGGGTTTGAGGAGCAGTACTTC. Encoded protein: CASSWARAGGFEEQYF.

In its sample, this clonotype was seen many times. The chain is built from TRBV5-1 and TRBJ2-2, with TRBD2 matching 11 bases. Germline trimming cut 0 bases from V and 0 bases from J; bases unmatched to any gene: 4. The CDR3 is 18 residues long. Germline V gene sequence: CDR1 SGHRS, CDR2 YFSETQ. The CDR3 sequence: CASSLALAGGANTGELFF. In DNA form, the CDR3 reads TGCGCCAGCAGCTTGGCTCTAGCGGGAGGCGCGAACACCGGGGAGCTGTTTTTT.

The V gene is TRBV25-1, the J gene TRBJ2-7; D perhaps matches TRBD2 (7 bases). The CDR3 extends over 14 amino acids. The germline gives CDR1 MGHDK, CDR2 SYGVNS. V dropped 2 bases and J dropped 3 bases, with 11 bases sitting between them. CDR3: CASSEVGGGYEQYF. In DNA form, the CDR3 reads TGTGCCAGCAGTGAAGTAGGGGGGGGCTACGAGCAGTACTTC.

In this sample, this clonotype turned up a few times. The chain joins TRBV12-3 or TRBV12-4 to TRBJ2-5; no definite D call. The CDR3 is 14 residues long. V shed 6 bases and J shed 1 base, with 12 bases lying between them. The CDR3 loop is CASSHGQSQETQYF. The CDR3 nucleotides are TGTGCCAGCAGCCATGGGCAGTCCCAAGAGACCCAGTACTTC.

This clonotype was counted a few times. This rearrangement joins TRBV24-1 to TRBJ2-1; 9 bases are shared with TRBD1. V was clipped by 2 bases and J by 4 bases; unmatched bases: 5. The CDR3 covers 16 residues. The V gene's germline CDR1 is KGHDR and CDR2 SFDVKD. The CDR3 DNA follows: TGTGCCACCAGTGATTACCGGGACAGGGAGTACAATGAGCAGTTCTTC. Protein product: CATSDYRDREYNEQFF.

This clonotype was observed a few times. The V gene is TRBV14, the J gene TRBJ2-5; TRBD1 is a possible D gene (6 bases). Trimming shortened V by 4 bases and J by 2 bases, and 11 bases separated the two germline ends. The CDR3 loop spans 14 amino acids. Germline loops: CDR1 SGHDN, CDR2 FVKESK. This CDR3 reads CASSRTVQQETQYF. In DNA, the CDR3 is TGTGCCAGCAGCCGGACAGTACAACAAGAGACCCAGTACTTC.

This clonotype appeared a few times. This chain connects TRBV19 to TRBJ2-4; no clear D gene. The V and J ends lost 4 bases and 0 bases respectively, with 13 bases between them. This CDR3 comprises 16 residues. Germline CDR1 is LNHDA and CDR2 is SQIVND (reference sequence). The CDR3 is CASSRLPDLAKNIQYF. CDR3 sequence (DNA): TGTGCCAGTAGTAGACTTCCGGATCTAGCCAAAAACATTCAGTACTTC.

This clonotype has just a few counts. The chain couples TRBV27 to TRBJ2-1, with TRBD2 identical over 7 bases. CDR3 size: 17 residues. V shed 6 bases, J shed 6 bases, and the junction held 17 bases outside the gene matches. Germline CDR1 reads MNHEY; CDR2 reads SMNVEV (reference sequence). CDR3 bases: TGTGCCAGCAGGAAGGCCGGGTTGGGAGGGCGAGGCAATGAGCAGTTCTTC. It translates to CASRKAGLGGRGNEQFF.

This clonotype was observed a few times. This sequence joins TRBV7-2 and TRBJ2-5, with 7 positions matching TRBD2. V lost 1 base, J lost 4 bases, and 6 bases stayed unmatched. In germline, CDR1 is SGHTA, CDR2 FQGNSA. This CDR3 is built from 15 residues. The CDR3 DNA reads TGTGCCAGCAGCTTAGGGGTTAGCGGGTCAGAGACCCAGTACTTC. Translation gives CASSLGVSGSETQYF.

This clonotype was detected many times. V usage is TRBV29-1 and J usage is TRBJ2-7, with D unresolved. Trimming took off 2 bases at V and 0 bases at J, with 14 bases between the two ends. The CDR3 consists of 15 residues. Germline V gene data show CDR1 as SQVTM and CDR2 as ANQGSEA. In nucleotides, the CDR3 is TGCAGCGTTGAAACTGAAAGGCGCAGCTCCTACGAGCAGTACTTC. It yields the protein CSVETERRSSYEQYF.

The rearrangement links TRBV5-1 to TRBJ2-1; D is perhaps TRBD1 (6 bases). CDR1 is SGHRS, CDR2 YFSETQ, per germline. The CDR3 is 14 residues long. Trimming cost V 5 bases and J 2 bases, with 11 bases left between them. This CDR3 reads CASSPRTAYNEQFF. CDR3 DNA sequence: TGCGCCAGCAGTCCCCGGACAGCCTACAATGAGCAGTTCTTC.

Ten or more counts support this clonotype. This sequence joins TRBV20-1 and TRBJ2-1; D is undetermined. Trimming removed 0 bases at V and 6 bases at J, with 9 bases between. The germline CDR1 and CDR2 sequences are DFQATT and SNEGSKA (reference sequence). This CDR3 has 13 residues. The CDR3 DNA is TGCAGTGCTAGAGATGTTCTTTTCAATGAGCAGTTCTTC. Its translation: CSARDVLFNEQFF.

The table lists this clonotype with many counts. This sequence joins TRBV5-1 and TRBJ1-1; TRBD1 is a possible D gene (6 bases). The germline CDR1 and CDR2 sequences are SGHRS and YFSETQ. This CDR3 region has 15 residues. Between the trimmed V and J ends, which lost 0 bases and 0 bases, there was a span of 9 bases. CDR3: CASSLDRGVNTEAFF. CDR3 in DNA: TGCGCCAGCAGCTTGGATAGGGGGGTGAACACTGAAGCTTTCTTT. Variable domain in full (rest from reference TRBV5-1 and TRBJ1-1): KAGVTQTPRYLIKTRGQQVTLSCSPISGHRSVSWYQQTPGQGLQFLFEYFSETQRNKGNFPGRFSGRQFSNSRSEMNVSTLELGDSALYLCASSLDRGVNTEAFFGQGTRLTVV.

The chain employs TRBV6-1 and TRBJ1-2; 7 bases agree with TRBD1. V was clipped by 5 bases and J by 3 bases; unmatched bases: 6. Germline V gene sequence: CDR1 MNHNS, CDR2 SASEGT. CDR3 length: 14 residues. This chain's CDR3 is CASSPGQFYYGYTF. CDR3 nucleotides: TGTGCCAGCAGTCCGGGACAGTTTTACTATGGCTACACCTTC.

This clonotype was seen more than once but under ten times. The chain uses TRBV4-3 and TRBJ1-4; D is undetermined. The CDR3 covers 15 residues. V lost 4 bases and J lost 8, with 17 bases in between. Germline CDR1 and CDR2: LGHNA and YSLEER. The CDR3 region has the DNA TGCGCCAGCAGCCCAGTCGGAGAATTGGACGAAAAACTGTTTTTT. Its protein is CASSPVGELDEKLFF.

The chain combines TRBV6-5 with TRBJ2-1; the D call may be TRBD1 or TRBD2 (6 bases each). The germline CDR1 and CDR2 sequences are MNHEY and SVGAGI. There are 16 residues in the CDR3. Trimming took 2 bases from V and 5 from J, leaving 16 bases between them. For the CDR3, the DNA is TGTGCCAGCAGTTACCCCGGGAGAGGGGGGAACAATGAGCAGTTCTTC. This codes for CASSYPGRGGNNEQFF.

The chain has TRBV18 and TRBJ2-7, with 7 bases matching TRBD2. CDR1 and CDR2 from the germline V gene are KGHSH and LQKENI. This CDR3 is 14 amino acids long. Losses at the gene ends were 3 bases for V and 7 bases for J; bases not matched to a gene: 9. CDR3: CASSPHAGVPEQYF. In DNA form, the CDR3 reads TGTGCCAGCTCACCCCACGCGGGAGTACCTGAGCAGTACTTC.